This T cell receptor beta chain derives from a study of post-analysis software for immune sequencing data. The wider study: Clinical courses comprised relapsing-remitting, secondary progressive and progressive-relapsing multiple sclerosis. Whole-study results and caveats: Batch-matched samples strongly co-clustered by F measure. Patients with multiple sclerosis recorded significantly lower normalized Chao1 diversity than controls, the study found. Patients carried five TRBV segments more frequently than controls did, and TRBV5-6, TRBV5-1 and TRBV20-1 were among them.

cDNA libraries of TCR beta carried unique molecular identifiers. Input of about 0.9 to 10 million T cells yielded 550,000 or so cDNA molecules. TCRdb reanalysed the PCR reads using MiXCR and keeps one entry per CDR3 protein. The table lists hundreds of thousands of distinct CDR3 sequences, approximately 57% of them singletons. Turning to this clonotype: The antigen remains unidentified.

The CDR3 totals 15 residues. The V end lost 2 bases, the J end lost 2 bases, and 10 bases lay between the germline ends. Germline V lookup: CDR1 KGHDR, CDR2 SFDVKD. This clonotype originated in a girl aged 5-17 years with multiple sclerosis. The sample consisted of blood. This chain connects TRBV24-1 to TRBJ2-3; the D call may be TRBD1 or TRBD2 (6 bases each). Written as DNA, the CDR3 is TGTGCCACCAGTGATTGGCGGGACAACACAGATACGCAGTATTTT. This codes for CATSDWRDNTDTQYF.